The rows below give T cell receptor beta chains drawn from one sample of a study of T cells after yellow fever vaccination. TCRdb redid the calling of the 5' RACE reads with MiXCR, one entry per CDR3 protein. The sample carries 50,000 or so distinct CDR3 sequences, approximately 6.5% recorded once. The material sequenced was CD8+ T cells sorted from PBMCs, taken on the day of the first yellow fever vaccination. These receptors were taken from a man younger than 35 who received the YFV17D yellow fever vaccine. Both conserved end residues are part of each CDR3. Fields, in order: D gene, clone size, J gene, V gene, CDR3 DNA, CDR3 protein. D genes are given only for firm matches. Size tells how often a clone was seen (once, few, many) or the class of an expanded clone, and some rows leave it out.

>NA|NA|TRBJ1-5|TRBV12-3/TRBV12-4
TGTGCCAGCAGTTTAGAAGGGCCCCAGCATTTT
CASSLEGPQHF
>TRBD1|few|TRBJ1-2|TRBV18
TGTGCCAGCTCACAGTCCCCCGGGACAGCTAACTATGGCTACACCTTC
CASSQSPGTANYGYTF
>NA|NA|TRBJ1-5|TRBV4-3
TGCGCCAGCAGCCAAGAGAAGGGTTCCTTCAGCAATCAGCCCCAGCATTTT
CASSQEKGSFSNQPQHF
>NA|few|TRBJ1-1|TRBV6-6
TGTGCCACCGCCTCGGTGGTGAACACTGAAGCTTTCTTT
CATASVVNTEAFF
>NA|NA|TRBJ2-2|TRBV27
TGTGCCAGCAGTACCCACAGGGTCACCGGGGAGCTGTTTTTT
CASSTHRVTGELFF
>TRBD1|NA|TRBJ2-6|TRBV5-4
TGTGCCAGCAGCTTGGTAGGGACAGGGGTATCTGGGGCCAACGTCCTGACTTTC
CASSLVGTGVSGANVLTF
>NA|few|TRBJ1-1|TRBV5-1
TGCGCCAGCGCTGCAGGGATATCCTACACTGAAGCTTTCTTT
CASAAGISYTEAFF
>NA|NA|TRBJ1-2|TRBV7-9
TGTGCCAGCAGCTCCGACAGCTATGGCTACACCTTC
CASSSDSYGYTF
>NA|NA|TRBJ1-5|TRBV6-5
TGTGCCAGCAGTTACGGGGGCAATCAGCCCCAGCATTTT
CASSYGGNQPQHF
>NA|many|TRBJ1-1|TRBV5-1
TGCGCCAGCAGCTCTACAGGGATGAACACTGAAGCTTTCTTT
CASSSTGMNTEAFF